This T cell receptor beta chain was profiled in a study of vaccination and CD4 T cells after COVID-19. Study background: Vaccinees got either two BNT162b2 doses or two mRNA-1273 doses.

The CDR3 consists of 13 residues. V was pared by 9 bases and J by 4 bases, with 15 bases between. Germline V CDR1 and CDR2: SEHNR, FQNEAQ (reference sequence). The assay that was used to sequence DNA from cultured CD4+ T cells was the Oncomine TCR Beta short-read assay. Genomic DNA from cultured CD4+ T cells was extracted. TCRdb used MiXCR to reprocess the PCR reads, holding one entry per CDR3 protein. The sample carries fewer than 20,000 distinct CDR3 sequences, around half recorded once. By frequency in the sample, this clonotype is large. Its matching antigen is unknown. Treatment meaning: approximately nine-day PBMC culture with coronavirus spike peptide pools or control peptides (ViraFEST assay).

V is TRBV7-9 and J is TRBJ1-1; D ambiguous. Sequencing was performed on CD4+ T cells from blood, cultured in vitro. The clonotype was recovered from a human donor who had recovered from COVID-19. CDR3 in amino acids: CASDRLEGTEAFF. The CDR3 DNA reads as TGTGCCAGTGATAGGCTTGAAGGCACTGAAGCTTTCTTT.